This T cell receptor (beta chain) was documented in a study of T cell responses to AZD1222 COVID-19 vaccine. J was trimmed by 5 bases and V by 3 bases; bases with no gene match: 4. In germline, CDR1 is SGHTA, CDR2 FQGNSA. The CDR3 has 14 amino acids. Clones were read by immunoSEQ multiplex PCR, and TCRdb kept only the in-frame ones, dropping some. Found here are 60,000 to 75,000 clones, 85% of them singletons; the top ten hold roughly a fifth. The material sequenced was peripheral blood, taken on day 0 of AZD1222 vaccination. The source of this sequence is an adult in good health. The chain combines TRBV7-2 with TRBJ1-1; 9 bases agree with TRBD1. The CDR3 DNA follows: TGTGCCAGCAGCTTGCGGACAGGGGTTACTGAAGCTTTCTTT. It translates to CASSLRTGVTEAFF.